A selection of T cell receptor beta chains follows, all from one sample in a study of blood T cell repertoires in COVID-19. This table comes from immunoSEQ multiplex PCR, and its TCRdb copy is limited to in-frame clones, with some not included. The sample includes about 47,000 clones, approximately 84% of them seen just once. Sequencing was done on a sample of peripheral blood. All receptors come from a man aged 50 to 60 with acute or convalescent COVID-19. The CDR3 runs from the conserved cysteine through the conserved F or W. A D gene is named only where the DNA matches it firmly. Size tells how often a clone was seen (once, few, many) or the class of an expanded clone, and some rows leave it out.

size	D	J	V	DNA	CDR3
NA	TRBD2	TRBJ2-3	TRBV18	TGTGCCAGCTCGCCCCTAGCGGCCTCTAGCACAGATACGCAGTATTTT	CASSPLAASSTDTQYF
once	TRBD2	TRBJ2-1	TRBV5-5	TGTGCCAGCAGCCCTGCGGCTAGCGGGCCCGTAAGCTCCTACAATGAGCAGTTCTTC	CASSPAASGPVSSYNEQFF
NA	NA	TRBJ2-7	TRBV5-1	TGCGCCAGCAGCTCCACTCCGGGAAACTACGAGCAGTACTTC	CASSSTPGNYEQYF
NA	NA	TRBJ2-1	TRBV28	TGTGCCAGCAGTTTATATCAGCGGACCAATGAGCAGTTCTTC	CASSLYQRTNEQFF
NA	NA	TRBJ2-3	TRBV2	TGTGCCAGCAGGGAGGGCCTGGATACGCAGTATTTT	CASREGLDTQYF
NA	NA	TRBJ1-1	TRBV7-3	TGTGCCAGCAGCGTTACAGTGAACACTGAAGCTTTCTTT	CASSVTVNTEAFF
NA	NA	TRBJ2-7	TRBV3-1/TRBV3-2	TGTGCCAGCAGCGCCGGGGGACTCACCCCCTACGAGCAGTACTTC	CASSAGGLTPYEQYF
NA	TRBD2	TRBJ2-5	TRBV18	TGTGCCAGCTCACCGCCTAGCGGGAAGGAGACCCAGTACTTC	CASSPPSGKETQYF
NA	NA	TRBJ1-5	TRBV15	TGTGCCACCAGCAGTTTCGGGGATAGCAATCAGCCCCAGCATTTT	CATSSFGDSNQPQHF
NA	NA	TRBJ1-2	TRBV5-1	TGCGCCAGCAGCTTGGTTGCAGGGAACTATGGCTACACCTTC	CASSLVAGNYGYTF
few	NA	TRBJ1-2	TRBV2	TGTGCCAGCAGTGAACAGGGCCCTCACTATGGCTACACCTTC	CASSEQGPHYGYTF
NA	NA	TRBJ1-3	TRBV29-1	TGCAGCGTCCTGTCCTCAGGGGGAAACACCATATATTTT	CSVLSSGGNTIYF
NA	NA	TRBJ2-5	TRBV18	TGTGCCAGCTCACCAATTTGGGACACACTGACGACCCAGTACTTC	CASSPIWDTLTTQYF
NA	NA	TRBJ1-1	TRBV18	TGTGCCAGCACACGGGTGGGGAGCACTGAAGCTTTCTTT	CASTRVGSTEAFF
NA	TRBD2	TRBJ2-3	TRBV19	TGTGCCAGTAGTACTTCACCGGGACTAGCGGGAGCAGATACGCAGTATTTT	CASSTSPGLAGADTQYF
NA	NA	TRBJ2-7	TRBV11-3	TGTGCCAGCAGCCTAAGTAACGGCGAGCAGTACTTC	CASSLSNGEQYF
few	TRBD1	TRBJ1-2	TRBV10-3	TGTGCCATCAGGGGGACAGGGGCTAACTATGGCTACACCTTC	CAIRGTGANYGYTF